Presented here are 2 T cell receptor beta chains from one specimen sequenced in a study of cytomegalovirus exposure and HLA in healthy donors. In the PCR, 60 Vbeta and 13 Jbeta primers were used. Here immunoSEQ multiplex PCR was the method, and the copy in TCRdb shows in-frame clones only, minus some. In the table there are 130,000 or so clones, around 78% of which are singletons. Sample: PBMCs. The source is a woman in her late teens or twenties in good health and CMV-seronegative.

The chain has TRBV19 and TRBJ2-1; D is undetermined. The germline V gene has CDR1 LNHDA and CDR2 SQIVND (reference sequence). The ends were cut back, 5 bases at V and 0 bases at J, with 5 bases in the middle. The CDR3 is 13 amino acids. CDR3 in DNA: TGTGCCAGTAGTGATAGCTCCTACAATGAGCAGTTCTTC. Encoded protein: CASSDSSYNEQFF.

The chain combines TRBV11-2 with TRBJ2-7; 8 nucleotides match TRBD2. J was trimmed by 0 bases and V by 4 bases; bases with no gene match: 5. The CDR3 spans 15 residues. Germline V gives CDR1 SGHAT, CDR2 FQNNGV. The CDR3 bases are TGTGCCAGCAGCTCCCGGGGGGGAGCCTCCTACGAGCAGTACTTC. It encodes CASSSRGGASYEQYF. The variable domain in full, completed from reference TRBV11-2 and TRBJ2-7, reads EAGVAQSPRYKIIEKRQSVAFWCNPISGHATLYWYQQILGQGPKLLIQFQNNGVVDDSQLPKDRFSAERLKGVDSTLKIQPAKLEDSAVYLCASSSRGGASYEQYFGPGTRLTVT.